Included here is one TCR beta chain sequence, with context. Per the germline V gene, CDR1 is GTSNPN and CDR2 is SVGIG (reference sequence). The ends were cut back, 0 bases at V and 7 bases at J, with 13 bases in the middle. The CDR3 covers 14 residues. This entry belongs to a study of blood T cell repertoires in COVID-19. Across the study: Samples came from the United States, Italy and Spain, spanning acute and convalescent COVID-19. Sources were T cells, B-cell-depleted T cells, or PBMCs; the material itself was cDNA or gDNA.

Original processing notes: Quantification of nucleated cells was approximated via reference gene primer amplification. TCRdb keeps only in-frame clones here, not all; method: immunoSEQ multiplex PCR. V, J and clone size derive from that table, while D and trimming were established from the DNA sequence. This table holds roughly 99,000 clones, roughly 80% found once. The genes are TRBV30 and TRBJ1-5; weak D call: TRBD1 (5 bases). Material: peripheral blood. This sequence was found in a woman older than 75 with acute or convalescent COVID-19. The CDR3 sequence is CAWSVGASGQPQHF. CDR3 DNA sequence: TGTGCCTGGAGTGTAGGGGCGTCTGGGCAGCCCCAGCATTTT.